The 29 T cell receptor beta chains given below trace back to one sample, sequenced in a study of metastatic and nonmetastatic thyroid tumors. TCRdb re-processed the PCR reads through MiXCR. The sample yields tens of thousands of clones, 12% to 15% seen once. Before thyroid surgery, none of the patients had received any treatment. Specimen: blood. The receptors here all came from a male donor with papillary thyroid cancer or a benign thyroid nodule (not recorded which). Some clones in this sample may be carry-over from other donors' samples.

This clone was detected ten times or more. The J gene is TRBJ2-3, the V gene TRBV7-2; maybe TRBD1 (6 bases). Germline CDR1 and CDR2: SGHTA and FQGNSA. CDR3 length: 14 residues. V lost 3 bases and J lost 6, with 13 bases in between. The CDR3 DNA sequence: TGTGCCAGCAGCTTTTACCGGGACACGGATACGCAGTATTTT. Protein sequence: CASSFYRDTDTQYF.

This clone was observed a handful of times. V gene TRBV28 combines with J gene TRBJ1-2; 8 bases map to TRBD1. Per germline, CDR1 MDHEN and CDR2 SYDVKM. The CDR3 is 13 amino acids. After removal of 5 bases from V and 8 bases from J, the junction contained 7 bases not matched to a gene. CDR3 nucleotides: TGTGCCAGCAGTATTAGACAGGGGAGCGGCTACACCTTC. Translation gives CASSIRQGSGYTF.

This clone was detected many times. The chain carries TRBV2 and TRBJ1-1, with unresolved D. The CDR3 length is 15 residues. Germline V lookup: CDR1 SNHLY, CDR2 FYNNEI. Trimming left V 7 bases short and J 0 bases short, with 15 bases between. CDR3 sequence (DNA): TGTGCCAGCACACTGTTGGCAGGCCTGAACACTGAAGCTTTCTTT. Protein product: CASTLLAGLNTEAFF.

To note about this clone: Mismatch with germline at one junction end may stem from a read error. The J gene is TRBJ2-6, the V gene TRBV19; a possible D gene is TRBD1 (6 bases). The germline CDR1 and CDR2 sequences are LNHDA and SQIVND (reference sequence). This CDR3 comprises 17 residues. CDR3 sequence: CASSIWSDSSGANFLTF. The CDR3 DNA follows: TGTGCCAGTAGTATATGGTCGGACAGTTCTGGGGCCAACTTCCTGACTTTC. The whole variable domain, remainder taken from reference TRBV19 and TRBJ2-6, is DGGITQSPKYLFRKEGQNVTLSCEQNLNHDAMYWYRQDPGQGLRLIYYSQIVNDFQKGDIAEGYSVSREKKESFPLTVTSAQKNPTAFYLCASSIWSDSSGANFLTFGAGSRLTVL.

The J gene is TRBJ2-1, the V gene TRBV6-2 or TRBV6-3; 7 positions match TRBD2. The germline V gene has CDR1 MNHEY and CDR2 SVGEGT. CDR3 length: 14 residues. V was pared by 11 bases and J by 1 base, with 8 bases of the junction left unmatched. CDR3 sequence reads: CAYRDSGSYNEQFF. The CDR3 nucleotides are TGTGCCTACCGGGATAGCGGGTCCTACAATGAGCAGTTCTTC.

In its sample, this clone was seen many times. This chain uses TRBV28 with TRBJ2-2; 9 bases are a match to TRBD2. CDR1 and CDR2 (germline): MDHEN, SYDVKM. The CDR3 loop spans 17 amino acids. Losses at the gene ends were 1 base for V and 2 bases for J; bases not matched to a gene: 5. CDR3 bases: TGTGCCAGCAGTTTATTGCCTAGCGGGACCAACACCGGGGAGCTGTTTTTT. It codes for CASSLLPSGTNTGELFF.

This clone came up many times. This chain uses TRBV20-1 with TRBJ2-5; 10 bases fit TRBD2. J gave up 11 bases and V 5 bases, and 11 bases lay outside the gene matches. The CDR3 is made up of 13 amino acids. Germline CDR1 DFQATT, CDR2 SNEGSKA (reference sequence). The CDR3 loop reads CSASYDQTSGQYF. The CDR3 DNA reads TGCAGTGCTTCCTACGACCAGACTAGCGGGCAGTACTTC.

About this clone itself: This specimen includes other DNA sequences encoding the same CDR3. The V call is TRBV6-1, the J call TRBJ2-7, with 7 bases aligning to TRBD1. After removal of 7 bases from V and 1 base from J, the junction contained 10 bases not matched to a gene. The germline V gene encodes CDR1 MNHNS and CDR2 SASEGT. This CDR3 spans 15 amino acids. CDR3 protein: CASNSRTGPSYEQYF. The CDR3 DNA reads as TGTGCCAGCAACTCCCGGACAGGCCCTTCCTACGAGCAGTACTTC.

This clone was detected many times. This chain links TRBV2 with TRBJ2-5; possible D gene TRBD1, 6 bases. The V gene lost 4 bases and the J gene lost 2 bases, with 8 bases spanning the gap. CDR3 size: 13 residues. The germline V gene has CDR1 SNHLY and CDR2 FYNNEI. The CDR3 DNA reads as TGTGCCAGCAGTGGACAGGTACAAGAGACCCAGTACTTC. It specifies CASSGQVQETQYF.

This clone was seen at least ten times. The V call is TRBV10-2, the J call TRBJ2-5, with D perhaps TRBD2 (6 bases). V was cut by 2 bases and J by 7 bases, with 11 bases left in between. Germline values: CDR1 WSHSY, CDR2 SAAADI. This CDR3 is 13 amino acids long. In DNA form, the CDR3 reads TGCGCCAGCAGTGAGACGCGGGGCGCGACCCAGTACTTC. Translated: CASSETRGATQYF.

This clone appeared many times. The chain employs TRBV7-9 and TRBJ2-2; D is ambiguous. The CDR3 extends over 18 amino acids. Per germline, CDR1 SEHNR and CDR2 FQNEAQ (reference sequence). V dropped 5 bases and J dropped 1 base, with 20 bases sitting between them. The CDR3 DNA follows: TGTGCCAGCAGCCCCGGACCGCGAGGTGCTCGGAACACCGGGGAGCTGTTTTTT. Translated, it gives CASSPGPRGARNTGELFF.

This clone was observed at least ten times. The chain links TRBV12-3 or TRBV12-4 to TRBJ1-4; perhaps TRBD1 as D (5 bases). This CDR3 comprises 14 residues. The V gene lost 3 bases and the J gene lost 6 bases, with 11 bases spanning the gap. The CDR3 spells CASSFGGSHEKLFF. The CDR3 DNA follows: TGTGCCAGCAGTTTCGGGGGATCCCATGAAAAACTGTTTTTT.

This clone was detected ten times or more. A junction end diverges from the germline sequence, so it may reflect a read error. The chain links TRBV19 to TRBJ1-1; D is uncertain. The CDR3 covers 14 residues. Germline-derived CDR1 and CDR2 are LNHDA and SQIVND (reference sequence). CDR3 DNA: TGTGCCAGTACTATAGGGTGGGGGAACACTGAAGCTTTCTTT. Amino acids: CASTIGWGNTEAFF.

This clone was seen repeatedly, ten times or more. The chain recombines TRBV10-3 with TRBJ2-5; 14 nucleotides line up with TRBD2. This CDR3 is 17 amino acids long. Losses at the gene ends were 2 bases for V and 5 bases for J; bases not matched to a gene: 7. CDR1 is ENHRY and CDR2 is SYGVKD in the germline V gene. CDR3 sequence: CAISEGGLAGVQETQYF. CDR3 DNA sequence: TGTGCCATCAGTGAGGGGGGACTAGCGGGAGTCCAGGAGACCCAGTACTTC.

The sample holds many counts of this clone. This chain joins TRBV20-1 and TRBJ2-1; D unresolved. Germline CDR1 reads DFQATT; CDR2 reads SNEGSKA (reference sequence). With 0 bases removed from V and 0 bases from J, the gap between germline ends came to 9 bases. The CDR3 runs 15 residues. This CDR3 reads CSARDHATSYNEQFF. CDR3 nucleotides: TGCAGTGCTAGAGATCACGCGACCTCCTACAATGAGCAGTTCTTC.

This clone was counted many times. V usage is TRBV7-9 and J usage is TRBJ2-5, with D maybe TRBD1 (5 bases). CDR1 SEHNR and CDR2 FQNEAQ come from the germline V gene (reference sequence). V lost 6 bases, J lost 5 bases, and 16 bases lay in between. This CDR3 region has 14 residues. The DNA of the CDR3 is TGTGCCAGCAGACTTGGGGCGGTCGAGGAGACCCAGTACTTC. It codes for CASRLGAVEETQYF. The complete variable domain, with remaining parts taken from reference TRBV7-9 and TRBJ2-5, reads DTGVSQNPRHKITKRGQNVTFRCDPISEHNRLYWYRQTLGQGPEFLTYFQNEAQLEKSRLLSDRFSAERPKGSFSTLEIQRTEQGDSAMYLCASRLGAVEETQYFGPGTRLLVL.

This clone was found many times. This chain joins TRBV2 and TRBJ2-1; D gene unclear. CDR3 length: 13 amino acids. From germline, CDR1 is SNHLY and CDR2 FYNNEI. V lost 6 bases, J lost 4 bases, and 10 bases lay in between. CDR3 in DNA: TGTGCCAGCAGCCGCACAGAGTACAATGAGCAGTTCTTC. Its translation: CASSRTEYNEQFF.

This clone was detected many times. The V call is TRBV6-1, the J call TRBJ2-2; D is possibly TRBD1 (6 bases). Germline V gives CDR1 MNHNS, CDR2 SASEGT. V was trimmed by 3 bases and J by 6 bases, leaving 14 bases between them. This CDR3 has 15 amino acids. DNA for the CDR3: TGTGCCAGCAGTGAGTACCTGGGGGCGGCCGGGGAGCTGTTTTTT. Amino acids: CASSEYLGAAGELFF.

The table lists this clone with many counts. The V gene is TRBV19, the J gene TRBJ2-7; 7 nucleotides align to TRBD1. The V and J ends lost 3 bases and 2 bases, in that order; junction bases with no gene match: 1. This CDR3 region has 13 residues. Germline V gives CDR1 LNHDA, CDR2 SQIVND (reference sequence). In DNA form, the CDR3 reads TGTGCCAGTAGTATTCAGGGGGCCTACGAGCAGTACTTC. Translated: CASSIQGAYEQYF.

The table lists this clone with many counts. The rearrangement joins TRBV7-9 to TRBJ2-1; 14 bases match TRBD2. V shed 5 bases and J 6 bases; nucleotides not matched to a gene: 3. This CDR3 is 15 amino acids long. Germline CDR1 reads SEHNR; CDR2 reads FQNEAQ (reference sequence). CDR3 region: CASSVTSGRGNEQFF. The CDR3 DNA reads as TGTGCCAGCAGCGTGACTAGCGGGAGGGGCAATGAGCAGTTCTTC.

A few counts support this clone. CDR3 DNA sequence: TGTGCCAGCAGCCAGAACCAGGGAGCTAGCAATCAGCCCCAGCATTTT. The encoded protein is CASSQNQGASNQPQHF. The genes are TRBV6-1 and TRBJ1-5, with a weak D call TRBD1 (5 bases). Trimming left V 6 bases short and J 0 bases short, with 15 bases between. Germline values: CDR1 MNHNS, CDR2 SASEGT. The CDR3 runs 16 residues.

This clone was found many times. The chain has TRBV11-1 and TRBJ1-2, with 9 nucleotides matching TRBD1. The junction had 11 bases not matched to a gene; V was cut back by 5 bases and J by 1 base. Germline CDR1 is SGHAT and CDR2 is FQDESV (reference sequence). There are 17 residues in the CDR3. The CDR3 coding sequence is TGTGCCAGCAGCGGGATGGGACAGGGAACATTTAACTATGGCTACACCTTC. It translates to CASSGMGQGTFNYGYTF.

The gene calls are TRBV20-1 and TRBJ1-2; the match to TRBD1 covers 7 bases. The CDR3 runs 14 residues. The V and J ends lost 2 bases and 4 bases, in that order; junction bases with no gene match: 7. In germline, CDR1 is DFQATT, CDR2 SNEGSKA (reference sequence). CDR3 coding DNA: TGCAGTGCTAGATACCAGACAGGGCGCTATGGCTACACCTTC. Its translation: CSARYQTGRYGYTF.

This clone appeared a few times. The chain joins TRBV6-2 or TRBV6-3 to TRBJ2-3; D may be TRBD1 (6 bases). The germline V gene encodes CDR1 MNHEY and CDR2 SVGEGT. Trimming removed 2 bases from V and 5 bases from J, with 20 bases in between. This CDR3 has 17 residues. CDR3: CASSYPGQCGGVDTQYF. CDR3 in DNA: TGTGCCAGCAGTTACCCTGGACAGTGTGGGGGCGTAGATACGCAGTATTTT.

This clone has ten or more counts. The chain recombines TRBV5-4 with TRBJ2-7; no reliable D call. Germline CDR1 and CDR2: SGHNT and YYREEE (reference sequence). This CDR3 comprises 13 residues. V gave up 2 bases and J gave up 5 bases, with 11 bases separating them. The CDR3 DNA sequence: TGTGCCAGCAGCTTCGGTGTAATAGACGAGCAGTACTTC. Translation: CASSFGVIDEQYF. Together with reference TRBV5-4 and TRBJ2-7, the CDR3 gives the full variable domain: ETGVTQSPTHLIKTRGQQVTLRCSSQSGHNTVSWYQQALGQGPQFIFQYYREEENGRGNFPPRFSGLQFPNYSSELNVNALELDDSALYLCASSFGVIDEQYFGPGTRLTVT.

This clone was picked up many times. V is TRBV12-3 or TRBV12-4 and J is TRBJ1-5; the D is unclear. Trimming cost V 0 bases and J 1 base, with 7 bases left between them. There are 15 residues in the CDR3. The CDR3 nucleotides read TGTGCCAGCAGTTTAGCGAAGGGAAGCAATCAGCCCCAGCATTTT. This encodes CASSLAKGSNQPQHF.

This clone was detected a few times. V gene TRBV15 combines with J gene TRBJ1-1; TRBD1 matches at 9 bases. The CDR3 totals 14 residues. Trimming took 5 bases from V and 5 from J; bases not matched to a gene: 6. Germline V gives CDR1 LNHNV, CDR2 YYDKDF (reference sequence). As DNA, the CDR3 is TGTGCCACCAGCGGGACAGGGAGGTGGACTGAAGCTTTCTTT. Protein: CATSGTGRWTEAFF.

The sample holds many counts of this clone. The chain links TRBV5-6 to TRBJ1-6; the match to TRBD1 covers 8 bases. The ends lost 2 bases at V and 5 bases at J; junction bases unmatched: 6. The germline V gene encodes CDR1 SGHDT and CDR2 YYEEEE. The CDR3 is made up of 16 amino acids. Here the CDR3 DNA reads TGTGCCAGCAGCTTAGGGGCAGGGGGCGATAATTCACCCCTCCACTTT. Translated: CASSLGAGGDNSPLHF.

Of note for this clone: A read error may explain this, as a much larger clone is one base away. The sample contains more than one DNA sequence encoding this CDR3. The chain is built from TRBV6-1 and TRBJ1-1; D perhaps matches TRBD1 (6 bases). The germline V gene has CDR1 MNHNS and CDR2 SASEGT. The CDR3 spans 12 residues. DNA of the CDR3: TGTGCCAGCAACAGGGCTAACACTGAGGCTTTCTTT. It is translated as CASNRANTEAFF.